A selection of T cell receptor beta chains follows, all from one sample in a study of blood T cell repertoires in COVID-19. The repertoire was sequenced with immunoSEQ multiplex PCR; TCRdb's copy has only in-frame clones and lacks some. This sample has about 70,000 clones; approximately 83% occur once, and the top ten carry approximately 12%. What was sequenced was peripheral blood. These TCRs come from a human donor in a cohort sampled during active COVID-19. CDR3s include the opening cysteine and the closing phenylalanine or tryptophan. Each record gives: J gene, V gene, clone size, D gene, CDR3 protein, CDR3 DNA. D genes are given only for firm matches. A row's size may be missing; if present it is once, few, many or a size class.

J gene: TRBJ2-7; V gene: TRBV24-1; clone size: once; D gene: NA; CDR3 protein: CATSARPGPLEQYF; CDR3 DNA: TGTGCCACCAGTGCGCGCCCGGGTCCCCTCGAGCAGTACTTC
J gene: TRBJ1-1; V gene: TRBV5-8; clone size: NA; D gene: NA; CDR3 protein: CASSLILTAGALNTEAFF; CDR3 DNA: TGTGCCAGCAGCTTGATCCTCACGGCAGGGGCCCTGAACACTGAAGCTTTCTTT
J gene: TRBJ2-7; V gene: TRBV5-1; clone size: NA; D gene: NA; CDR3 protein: CASSLTLSYEQYF; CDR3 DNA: TGCGCCAGCAGCTTGACTCTCTCCTACGAGCAGTACTTC
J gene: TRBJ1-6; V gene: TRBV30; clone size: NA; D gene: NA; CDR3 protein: CAWRGPGRNSPLHF; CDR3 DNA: TGTGCCTGGAGGGGGCCCGGTAGGAATTCACCCCTCCACTTT
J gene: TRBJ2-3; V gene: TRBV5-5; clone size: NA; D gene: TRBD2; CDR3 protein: CASSLWTSGGADTQYF; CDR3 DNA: TGTGCCAGCAGCCTCTGGACTAGCGGGGGTGCAGATACGCAGTATTTT
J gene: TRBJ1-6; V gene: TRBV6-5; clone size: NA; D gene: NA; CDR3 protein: CASSYVGPRALHF; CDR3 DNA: TGTGCCAGCAGTTACGTAGGCCCCAGGGCCCTCCACTTT
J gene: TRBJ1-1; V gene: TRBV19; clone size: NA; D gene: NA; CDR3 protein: CASSIVDGLEGAFF; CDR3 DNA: TGTGCCAGTAGTATAGTGGACGGACTCGAGGGAGCTTTCTTT
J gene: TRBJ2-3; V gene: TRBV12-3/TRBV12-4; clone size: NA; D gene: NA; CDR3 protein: CASSLQGTDTQYF; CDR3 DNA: TGTGCCAGCAGTCTTCAGGGCACAGATACGCAGTATTTT
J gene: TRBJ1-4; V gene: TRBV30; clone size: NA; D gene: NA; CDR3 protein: CAWDTGVGASTEKLFF; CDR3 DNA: TGTGCCTGGGACACGGGAGTCGGAGCCTCGACTGAAAAACTGTTTTTT
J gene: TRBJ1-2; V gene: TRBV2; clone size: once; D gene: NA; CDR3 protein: CASSPQARGYTF; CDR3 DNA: TGTGCCAGCAGTCCTCAGGCTCGGGGCTACACCTTC
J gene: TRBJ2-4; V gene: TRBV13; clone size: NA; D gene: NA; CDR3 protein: CASSSRGGPNIQYF; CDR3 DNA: TGTGCCAGCAGCTCCCGAGGGGGACCCAACATTCAGTACTTC
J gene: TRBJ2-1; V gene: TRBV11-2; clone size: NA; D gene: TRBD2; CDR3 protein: CASSTLAGGVYNEQFF; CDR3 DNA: TGTGCCAGCAGCACACTAGCGGGGGGGGTTTACAATGAGCAGTTCTTC
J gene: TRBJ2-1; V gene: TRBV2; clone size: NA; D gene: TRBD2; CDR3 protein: CASSEYTSGLYNEQFF; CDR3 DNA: TGTGCCAGCAGTGAATATACTAGCGGGCTATACAATGAGCAGTTCTTC
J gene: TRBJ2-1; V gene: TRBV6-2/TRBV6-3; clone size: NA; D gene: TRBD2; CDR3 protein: CASSYRTSGGGEQFF; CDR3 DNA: TGTGCCAGCAGTTACAGGACTAGCGGGGGGGGTGAGCAGTTCTTC
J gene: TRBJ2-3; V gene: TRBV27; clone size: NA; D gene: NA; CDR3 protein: CASSSGGTDTQYF; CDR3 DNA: TGTGCCAGCAGTTCGGGGGGCACAGATACGCAGTATTTT
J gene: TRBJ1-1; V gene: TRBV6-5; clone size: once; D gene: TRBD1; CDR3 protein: CASRRGQSTEAFF; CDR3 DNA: TGTGCCAGCAGGCGGGGACAGAGCACTGAAGCTTTCTTT
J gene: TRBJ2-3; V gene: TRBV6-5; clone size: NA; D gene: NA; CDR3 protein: CASSRYTDTQYF; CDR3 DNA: TGTGCCAGCAGTCGGTACACAGATACGCAGTATTTT
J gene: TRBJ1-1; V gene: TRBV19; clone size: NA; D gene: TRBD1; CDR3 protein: CASKNLSGTGGTEAFF; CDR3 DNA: TGTGCCAGTAAGAATCTTTCGGGTACAGGGGGCACTGAAGCTTTCTTT
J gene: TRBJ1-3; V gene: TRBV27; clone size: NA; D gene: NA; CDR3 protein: CASRNSYSGNTIYF; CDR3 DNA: TGTGCCAGCAGGAACAGCTACTCTGGAAACACCATATATTTT
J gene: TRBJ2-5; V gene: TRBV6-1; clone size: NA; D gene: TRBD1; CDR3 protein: CASSFEGAQETQYF; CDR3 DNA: TGTGCCAGCAGTTTTGAGGGGGCCCAAGAGACCCAGTACTTC
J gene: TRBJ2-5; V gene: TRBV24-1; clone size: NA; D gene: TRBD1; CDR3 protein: CATGRQGGGETQYF; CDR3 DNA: TGTGCCACCGGACGACAGGGGGGAGGGGAGACCCAGTACTTC
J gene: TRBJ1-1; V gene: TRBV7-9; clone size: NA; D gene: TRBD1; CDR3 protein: CASSLGPTGINTEAFF; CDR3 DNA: TGTGCCAGCAGCTTAGGTCCGACAGGGATTAACACTGAAGCTTTCTTT
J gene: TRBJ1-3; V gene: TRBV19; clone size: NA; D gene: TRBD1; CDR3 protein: CASRTGDSGNTIYF; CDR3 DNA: TGTGCCAGCAGAACAGGGGACTCTGGAAACACCATATATTTT
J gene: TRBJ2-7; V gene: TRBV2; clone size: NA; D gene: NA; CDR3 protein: CASRIQGSTYEQYF; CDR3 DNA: TGTGCCAGCAGAATACAGGGCAGCACCTACGAGCAGTACTTC
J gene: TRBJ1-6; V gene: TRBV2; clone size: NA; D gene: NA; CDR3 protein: CASSERGGRDNSPLHF; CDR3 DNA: TGTGCCAGCAGTGAACGGGGGGGCAGGGATAATTCACCCCTCCACTTT
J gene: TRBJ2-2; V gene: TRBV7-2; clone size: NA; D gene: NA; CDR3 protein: CASSLRPGVNTGELFF; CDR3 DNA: TGTGCCAGCAGCTTGCGTCCGGGGGTCAACACCGGGGAGCTGTTTTTT
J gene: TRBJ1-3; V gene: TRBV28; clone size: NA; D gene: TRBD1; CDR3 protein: CASSPRQGFFGNTIYF; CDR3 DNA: TGTGCCAGCAGTCCTCGACAGGGTTTCTTTGGAAACACCATATATTTT
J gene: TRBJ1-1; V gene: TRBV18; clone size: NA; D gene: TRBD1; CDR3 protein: CASSPSRGINTEAFF; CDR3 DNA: TGTGCCAGCTCACCTTCCAGGGGGATCAACACTGAAGCTTTCTTT
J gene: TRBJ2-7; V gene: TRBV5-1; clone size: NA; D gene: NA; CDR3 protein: CASSLAVFYEQYF; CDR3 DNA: TGCGCCAGCAGCTTGGCAGTCTTCTACGAGCAGTACTTC
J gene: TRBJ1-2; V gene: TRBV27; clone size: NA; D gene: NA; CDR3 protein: CASRRTGSYGYTF; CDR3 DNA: TGTGCCAGCAGAAGAACAGGGAGTTATGGCTACACCTTC
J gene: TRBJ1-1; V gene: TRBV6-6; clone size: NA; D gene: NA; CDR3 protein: CASSSRQVENTEAFF; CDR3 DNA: TGTGCCAGCAGTTCGCGACAGGTTGAGAACACTGAAGCTTTCTTT
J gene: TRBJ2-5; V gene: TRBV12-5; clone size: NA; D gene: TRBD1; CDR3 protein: CASGSPGQGKETQYF; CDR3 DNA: TGTGCTAGTGGTTCCCCCGGACAGGGGAAAGAGACCCAGTACTTC
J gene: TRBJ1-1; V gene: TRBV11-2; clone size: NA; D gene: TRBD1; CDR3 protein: CASSGWTGGEGRTEAFF; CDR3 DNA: TGTGCCAGCAGCGGCTGGACAGGGGGCGAGGGAAGGACTGAAGCTTTCTTT
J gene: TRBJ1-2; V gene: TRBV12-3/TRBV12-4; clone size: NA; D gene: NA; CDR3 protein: CASSLAWRDGYTF; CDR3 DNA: TGTGCCAGCAGTTTAGCGTGGCGGGATGGCTACACCTTC
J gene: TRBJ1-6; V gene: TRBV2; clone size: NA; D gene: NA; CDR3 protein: CASSSGISPLHF; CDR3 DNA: TGTGCCAGCAGCTCCGGGATTTCACCCCTCCACTTT
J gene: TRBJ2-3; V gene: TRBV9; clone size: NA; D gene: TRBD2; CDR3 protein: CASSVRAGGRTDTQYF; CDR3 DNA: TGTGCCAGCAGCGTAAGGGCGGGGGGACGCACAGATACGCAGTATTTT
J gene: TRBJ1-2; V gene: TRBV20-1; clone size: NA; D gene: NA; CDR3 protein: CSATGPTGYTF; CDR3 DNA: TGCAGTGCCACAGGGCCCACGGGCTACACCTTC
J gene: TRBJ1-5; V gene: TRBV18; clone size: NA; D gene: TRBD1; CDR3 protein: CASSPTDRGQPQHF; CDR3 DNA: TGTGCCAGCTCACCCACGGACAGGGGACAGCCCCAGCATTTT
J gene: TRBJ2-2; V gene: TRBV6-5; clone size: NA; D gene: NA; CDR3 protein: CASRGGGNTGELFF; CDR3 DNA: TGTGCCAGCAGGGGGGGAGGGAACACCGGGGAGCTGTTTTTT
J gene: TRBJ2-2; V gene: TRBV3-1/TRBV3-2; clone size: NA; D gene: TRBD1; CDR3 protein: CASSSQGSKGTGELFF; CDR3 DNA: TGTGCCAGCAGCTCACAGGGGTCTAAAGGCACCGGGGAGCTGTTTTTT
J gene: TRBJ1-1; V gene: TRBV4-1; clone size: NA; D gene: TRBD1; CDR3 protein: CASSRPQGADTEAFF; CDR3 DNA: TGCGCCAGCAGCCGCCCTCAGGGGGCGGACACTGAAGCTTTCTTT
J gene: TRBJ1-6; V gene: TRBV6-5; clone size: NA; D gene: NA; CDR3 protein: CASRMTDSPLHF; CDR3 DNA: TGTGCCAGCAGGATGACAGATTCACCCCTCCACTTT
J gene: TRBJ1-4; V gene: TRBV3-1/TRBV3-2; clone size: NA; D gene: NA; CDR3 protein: CASSHLDRRTNEKLFF; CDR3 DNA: TGTGCCAGCAGCCATCTTGACAGGAGAACTAATGAAAAACTGTTTTTT
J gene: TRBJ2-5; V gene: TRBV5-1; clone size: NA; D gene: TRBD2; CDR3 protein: CASSLRTGGLQETQYF; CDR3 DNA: TGCGCCAGCAGCTTGCGGACGGGGGGACTCCAAGAGACCCAGTACTTC
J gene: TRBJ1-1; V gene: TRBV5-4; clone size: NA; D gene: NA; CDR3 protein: CASSLDRGSGAFF; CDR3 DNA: TGTGCCAGCAGCTTGGATCGGGGGTCTGGGGCTTTCTTT
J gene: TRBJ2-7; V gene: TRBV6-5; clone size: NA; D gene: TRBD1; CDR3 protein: CASSRDRGYEQYF; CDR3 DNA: TGTGCCAGCAGCAGGGACAGGGGCTACGAGCAGTACTTC
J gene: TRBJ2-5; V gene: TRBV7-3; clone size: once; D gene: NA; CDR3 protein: CASSATAQETQYF; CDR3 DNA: TGTGCCAGCAGCGCGACAGCGCAAGAGACCCAGTACTTC
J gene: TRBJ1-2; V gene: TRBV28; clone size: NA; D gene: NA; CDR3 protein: CASSWGLGYTF; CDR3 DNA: TGTGCCAGCAGTTGGGGACTTGGCTACACCTTC
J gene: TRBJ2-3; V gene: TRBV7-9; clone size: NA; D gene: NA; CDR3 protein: CASSKLATDTQYF; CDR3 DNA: TGTGCCAGCAGCAAACTAGCAACAGATACGCAGTATTTT
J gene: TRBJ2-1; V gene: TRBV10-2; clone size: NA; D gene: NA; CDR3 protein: CASSSITQSGPSYNEQFF; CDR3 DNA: TGCGCCAGCAGCTCAATAACGCAAAGCGGGCCTTCCTACAATGAGCAGTTCTTC
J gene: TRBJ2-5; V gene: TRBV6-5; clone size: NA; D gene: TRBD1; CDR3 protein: CAISQGARETQYF; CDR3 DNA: TGTGCCATTTCCCAGGGGGCTAGGGAGACCCAGTACTTC
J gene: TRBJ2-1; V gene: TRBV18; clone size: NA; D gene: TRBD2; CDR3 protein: CASSPFLAGGDEQFF; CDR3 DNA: TGTGCCAGCTCACCATTCCTAGCGGGGGGGGATGAGCAGTTCTTC
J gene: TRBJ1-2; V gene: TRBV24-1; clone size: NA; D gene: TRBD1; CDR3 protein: CATSDSDRGGYTF; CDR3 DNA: TGTGCCACCAGTGACTCGGACAGGGGTGGCTACACCTTC
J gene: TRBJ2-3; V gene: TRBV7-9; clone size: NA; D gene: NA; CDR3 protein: CASRGWTDTQYF; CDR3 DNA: TGTGCCAGCCGGGGTTGGACAGATACGCAGTATTTT
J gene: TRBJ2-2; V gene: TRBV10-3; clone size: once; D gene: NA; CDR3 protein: CAISESRGTGELFF; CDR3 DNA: TGTGCCATCAGTGAGTCCCGGGGGACCGGGGAGCTGTTTTTT
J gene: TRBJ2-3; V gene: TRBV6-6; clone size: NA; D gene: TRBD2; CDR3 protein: CASSFPSGGSTDTQYF; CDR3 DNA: TGTGCCAGCAGTTTTCCTAGCGGGGGGAGCACAGATACGCAGTATTTT
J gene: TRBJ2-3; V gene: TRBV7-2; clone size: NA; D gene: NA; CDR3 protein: CASSLGEVTDTQYF; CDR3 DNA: TGTGCCAGCAGCTTAGGTGAGGTGACAGATACGCAGTATTTT